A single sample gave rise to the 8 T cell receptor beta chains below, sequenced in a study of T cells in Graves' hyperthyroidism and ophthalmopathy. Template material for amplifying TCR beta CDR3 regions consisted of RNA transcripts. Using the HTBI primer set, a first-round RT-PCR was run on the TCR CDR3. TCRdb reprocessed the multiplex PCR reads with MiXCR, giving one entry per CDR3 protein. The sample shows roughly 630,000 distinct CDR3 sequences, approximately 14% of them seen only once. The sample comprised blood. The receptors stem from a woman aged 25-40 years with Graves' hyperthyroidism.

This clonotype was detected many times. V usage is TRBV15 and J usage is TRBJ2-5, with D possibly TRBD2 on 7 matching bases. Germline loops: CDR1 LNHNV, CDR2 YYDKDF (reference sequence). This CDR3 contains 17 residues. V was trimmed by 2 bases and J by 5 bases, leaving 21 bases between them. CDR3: CATSRIRGGALGETQYF. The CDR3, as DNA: TGTGCCACCAGCAGAATACGAGGGGGGGCTTTGGGGGAGACCCAGTACTTC.

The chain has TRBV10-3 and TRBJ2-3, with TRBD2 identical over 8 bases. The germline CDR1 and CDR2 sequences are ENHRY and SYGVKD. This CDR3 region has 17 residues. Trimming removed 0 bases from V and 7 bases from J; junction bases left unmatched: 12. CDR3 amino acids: CAISESGPGSGRYTQYF. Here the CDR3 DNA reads TGTGCCATCAGTGAGTCTGGGCCGGGGAGCGGGAGATATACGCAGTATTTT.

CDR3 bases: TGCAGTGCTGCTACTCGGGAGGACTATGGCTACACCTTC. Protein sequence: CSAATREDYGYTF. V usage is TRBV20-1 and J usage is TRBJ1-2; no definite D call. The CDR3 has 13 amino acids. V was pared by 5 bases and J by 3 bases, with 13 bases between. CDR1 and CDR2 (germline): DFQATT, SNEGSKA (reference sequence).

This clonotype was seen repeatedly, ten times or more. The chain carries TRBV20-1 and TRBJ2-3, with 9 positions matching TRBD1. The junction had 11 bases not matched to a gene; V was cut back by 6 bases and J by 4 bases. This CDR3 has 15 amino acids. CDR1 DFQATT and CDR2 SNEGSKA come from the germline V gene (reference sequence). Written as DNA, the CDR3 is TGCAGTGCCCCATGGACAGGGGAGGGGTCAGATACGCAGTATTTT. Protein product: CSAPWTGEGSDTQYF.

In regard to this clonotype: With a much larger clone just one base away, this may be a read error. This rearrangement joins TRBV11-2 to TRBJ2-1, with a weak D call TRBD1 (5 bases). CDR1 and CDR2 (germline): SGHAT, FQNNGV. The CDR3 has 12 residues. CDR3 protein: CASSLPDNGQFF. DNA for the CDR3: TGTGCCAGCAGCTTACCGGACAATGGGCAGTTCTTC.

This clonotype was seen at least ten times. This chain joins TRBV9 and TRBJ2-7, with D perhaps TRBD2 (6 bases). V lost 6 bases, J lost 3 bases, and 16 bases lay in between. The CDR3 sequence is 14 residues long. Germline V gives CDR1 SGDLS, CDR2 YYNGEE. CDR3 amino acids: CASTLGPGVYEQYF. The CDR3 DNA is TGTGCCAGCACCTTGGGTCCGGGGGTCTACGAGCAGTACTTC.

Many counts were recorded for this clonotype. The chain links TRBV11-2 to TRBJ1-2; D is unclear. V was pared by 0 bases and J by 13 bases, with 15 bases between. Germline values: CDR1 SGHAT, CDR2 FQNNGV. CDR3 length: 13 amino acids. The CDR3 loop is CASSLDPNRATTF. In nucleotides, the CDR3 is TGTGCCAGCAGCTTAGATCCGAACAGAGCTACCACCTTC.

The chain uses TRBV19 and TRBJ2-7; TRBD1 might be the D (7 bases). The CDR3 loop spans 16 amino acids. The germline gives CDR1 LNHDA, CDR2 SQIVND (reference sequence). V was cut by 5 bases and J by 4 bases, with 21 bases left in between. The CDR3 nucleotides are TGTGCCAGTAGTTCCCAGGGGGGAGGAGGATTTTACGAGCAGTACTTC. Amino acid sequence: CASSSQGGGGFYEQYF.